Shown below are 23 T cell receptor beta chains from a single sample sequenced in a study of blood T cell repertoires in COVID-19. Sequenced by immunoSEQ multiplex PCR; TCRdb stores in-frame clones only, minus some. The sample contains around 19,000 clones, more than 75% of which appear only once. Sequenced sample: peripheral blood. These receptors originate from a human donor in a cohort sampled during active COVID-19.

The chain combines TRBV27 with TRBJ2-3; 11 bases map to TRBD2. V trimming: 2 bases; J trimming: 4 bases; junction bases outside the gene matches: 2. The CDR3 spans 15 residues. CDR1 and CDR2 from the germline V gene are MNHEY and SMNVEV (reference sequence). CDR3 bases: TGTGCCAGCAGTTTAGGTAGCGGGAGGGCAGATACGCAGTATTTT. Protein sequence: CASSLGSGRADTQYF.

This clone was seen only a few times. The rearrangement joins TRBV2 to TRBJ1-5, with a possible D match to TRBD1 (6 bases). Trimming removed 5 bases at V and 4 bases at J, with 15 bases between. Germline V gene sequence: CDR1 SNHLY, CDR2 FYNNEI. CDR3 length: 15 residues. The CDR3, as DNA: TGTGCCAGCAGTTTACTCGGGACACTAAATCAGCCCCAGCATTTT. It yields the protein CASSLLGTLNQPQHF.

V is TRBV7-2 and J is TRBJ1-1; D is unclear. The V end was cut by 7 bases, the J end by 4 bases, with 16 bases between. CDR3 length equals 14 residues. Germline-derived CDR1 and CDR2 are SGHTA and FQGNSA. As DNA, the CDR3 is TGTGCCAGCACCCCTCGAGGGTCCCCCACTGAAGCTTTCTTT. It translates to CASTPRGSPTEAFF. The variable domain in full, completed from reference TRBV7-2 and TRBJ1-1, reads GAGVSQSPSNKVTEKGKDVELRCDPISGHTALYWYRQSLGQGLEFLIYFQGNSAPDKSGLPSDRFSAERTGGSVSTLTIQRTQQEDSAVYLCASTPRGSPTEAFFGQGTRLTVV.

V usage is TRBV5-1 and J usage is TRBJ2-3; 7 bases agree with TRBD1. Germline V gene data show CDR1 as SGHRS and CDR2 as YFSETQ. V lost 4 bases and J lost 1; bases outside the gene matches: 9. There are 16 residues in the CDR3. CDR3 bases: TGCGCCAGCAGCCCAGGACAGGCGCCGGGCACAGATACGCAGTATTTT. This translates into CASSPGQAPGTDTQYF.

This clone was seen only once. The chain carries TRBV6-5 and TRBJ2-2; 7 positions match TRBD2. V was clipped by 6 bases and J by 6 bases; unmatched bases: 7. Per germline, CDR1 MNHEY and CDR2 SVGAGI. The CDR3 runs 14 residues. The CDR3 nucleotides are TGTGCCAGCAGAGGCGGACGGGGGGCCGGGGAGCTGTTTTTT. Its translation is CASRGGRGAGELFF.

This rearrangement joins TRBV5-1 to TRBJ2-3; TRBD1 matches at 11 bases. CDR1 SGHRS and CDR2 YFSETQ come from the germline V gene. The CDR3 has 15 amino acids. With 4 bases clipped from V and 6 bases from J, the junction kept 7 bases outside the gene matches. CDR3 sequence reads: CASSPWTGGDDTQYF. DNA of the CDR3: TGCGCCAGCAGCCCCTGGACAGGGGGCGACGATACGCAGTATTTT.

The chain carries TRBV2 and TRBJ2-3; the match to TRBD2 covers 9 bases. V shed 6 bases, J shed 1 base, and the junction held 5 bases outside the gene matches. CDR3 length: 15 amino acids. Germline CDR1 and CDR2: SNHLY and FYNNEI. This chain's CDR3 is CASSAGGGGTDTQYF. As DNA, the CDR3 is TGTGCCAGCAGCGCGGGGGGGGGAGGCACAGATACGCAGTATTTT.

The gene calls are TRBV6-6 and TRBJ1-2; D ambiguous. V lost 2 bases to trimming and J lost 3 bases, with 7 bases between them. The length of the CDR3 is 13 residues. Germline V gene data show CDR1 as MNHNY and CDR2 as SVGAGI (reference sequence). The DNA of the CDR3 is TGTGCCAGCAGTTACGAGGGTGACTATGGCTACACCTTC. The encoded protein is CASSYEGDYGYTF.

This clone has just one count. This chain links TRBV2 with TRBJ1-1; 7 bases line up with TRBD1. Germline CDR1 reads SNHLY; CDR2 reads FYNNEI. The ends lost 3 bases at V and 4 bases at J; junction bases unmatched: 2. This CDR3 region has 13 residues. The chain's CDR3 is CASSDQGGTEAFF. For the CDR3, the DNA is TGTGCCAGCAGTGACCAGGGGGGCACTGAAGCTTTCTTT.

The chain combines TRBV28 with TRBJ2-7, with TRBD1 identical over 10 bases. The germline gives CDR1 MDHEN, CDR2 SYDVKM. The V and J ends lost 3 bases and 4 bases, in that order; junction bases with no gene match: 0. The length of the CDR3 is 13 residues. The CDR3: CASSLGQGYEQYF. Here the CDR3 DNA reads TGTGCCAGCAGTTTGGGACAGGGGTACGAGCAGTACTTC.

The CDR3 here is CASSLVTGPQPQHF. The CDR3 bases are TGTGCCAGCAGCTTAGTTACAGGCCCTCAGCCCCAGCATTTT. This sequence joins TRBV7-8 and TRBJ1-5; D is perhaps TRBD1 (5 bases). The CDR3 is made up of 14 amino acids. The V gene's germline CDR1 is SGHVS and CDR2 FQNEAQ. The V end lost 1 base, the J end lost 6 bases, and 10 bases lay between the germline ends.

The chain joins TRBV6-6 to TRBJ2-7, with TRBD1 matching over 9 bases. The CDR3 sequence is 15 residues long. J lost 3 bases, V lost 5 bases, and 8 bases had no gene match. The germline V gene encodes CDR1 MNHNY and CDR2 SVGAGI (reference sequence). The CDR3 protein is CASSRDREGVYEQYF. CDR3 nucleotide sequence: TGTGCCAGCAGTCGGGACAGGGAGGGCGTCTACGAGCAGTACTTC.

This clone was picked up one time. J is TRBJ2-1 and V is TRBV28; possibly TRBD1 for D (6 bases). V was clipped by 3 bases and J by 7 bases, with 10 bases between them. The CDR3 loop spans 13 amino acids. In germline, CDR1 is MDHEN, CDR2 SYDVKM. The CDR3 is CASSFQGLNEQFF. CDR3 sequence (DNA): TGTGCCAGCAGTTTCCAGGGGCTGAATGAGCAGTTCTTC.

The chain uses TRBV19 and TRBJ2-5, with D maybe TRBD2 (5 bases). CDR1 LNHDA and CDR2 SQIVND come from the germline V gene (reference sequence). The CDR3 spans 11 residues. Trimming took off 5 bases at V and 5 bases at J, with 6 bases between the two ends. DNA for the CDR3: TGTGCCAGTAGTGCGGGTGAGACCCAGTACTTC. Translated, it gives CASSAGETQYF.

Here the CDR3 reads CASSLSGYEQYF. The CDR3 bases are TGTGCCAGCAGCTTATCCGGGTACGAGCAGTACTTC. The chain links TRBV7-2 to TRBJ2-7; no definite D call. Germline V gene data show CDR1 as SGHTA and CDR2 as FQGNSA. V shed 2 bases and J shed 4 bases, with 6 bases lying between them. CDR3 size: 12 residues.

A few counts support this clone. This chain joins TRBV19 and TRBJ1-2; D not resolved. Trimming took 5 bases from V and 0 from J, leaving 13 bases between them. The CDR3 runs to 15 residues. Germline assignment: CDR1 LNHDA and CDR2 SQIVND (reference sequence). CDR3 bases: TGTGCCAGTAGTGGGGAGCTTCAAGCTAACTATGGCTACACCTTC. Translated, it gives CASSGELQANYGYTF.

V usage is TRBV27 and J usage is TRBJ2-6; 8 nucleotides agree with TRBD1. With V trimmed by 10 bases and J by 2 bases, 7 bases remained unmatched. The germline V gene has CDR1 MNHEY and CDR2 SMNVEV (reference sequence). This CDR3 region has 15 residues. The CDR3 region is CATRDRWTGANVLTF. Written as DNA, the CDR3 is TGTGCCACCCGGGACAGGTGGACTGGGGCCAACGTCCTGACTTTC.

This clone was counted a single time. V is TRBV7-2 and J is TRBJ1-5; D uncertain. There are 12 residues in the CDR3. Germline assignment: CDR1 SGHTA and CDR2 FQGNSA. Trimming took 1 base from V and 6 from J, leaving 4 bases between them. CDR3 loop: CASSLDSQPQHF. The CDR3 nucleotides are TGTGCCAGCAGCTTAGACAGTCAGCCCCAGCATTTT.

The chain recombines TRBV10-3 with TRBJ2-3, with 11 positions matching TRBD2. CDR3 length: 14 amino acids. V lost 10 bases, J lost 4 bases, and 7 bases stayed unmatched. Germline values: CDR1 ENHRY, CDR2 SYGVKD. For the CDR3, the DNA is TGTGCCACAGGAGATAGCGGGAGGGCAGATACGCAGTATTTT. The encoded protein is CATGDSGRADTQYF.

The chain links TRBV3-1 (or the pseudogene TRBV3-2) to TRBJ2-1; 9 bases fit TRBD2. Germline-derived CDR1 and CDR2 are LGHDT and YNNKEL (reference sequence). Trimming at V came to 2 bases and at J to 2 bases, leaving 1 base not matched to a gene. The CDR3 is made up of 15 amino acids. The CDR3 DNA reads TGTGCCAGCAGCCAACGACTAGCGGCCTACAATGAGCAGTTCTTC. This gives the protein CASSQRLAAYNEQFF.

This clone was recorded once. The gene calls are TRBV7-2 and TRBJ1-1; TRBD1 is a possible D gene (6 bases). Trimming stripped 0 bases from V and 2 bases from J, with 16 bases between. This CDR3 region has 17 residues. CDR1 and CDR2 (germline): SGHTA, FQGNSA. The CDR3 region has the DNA TGTGCCAGCAGCTTAGCGTGGTTGTCGGGACAAAACACTGAAGCTTTCTTT. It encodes CASSLAWLSGQNTEAFF.

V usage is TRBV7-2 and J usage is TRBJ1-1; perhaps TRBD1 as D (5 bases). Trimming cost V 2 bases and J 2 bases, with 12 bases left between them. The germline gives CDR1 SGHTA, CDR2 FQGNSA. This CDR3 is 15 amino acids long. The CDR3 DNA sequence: TGTGCCAGCAGCTTATCAGGGAATGGCAACACTGAAGCTTTCTTT. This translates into CASSLSGNGNTEAFF.

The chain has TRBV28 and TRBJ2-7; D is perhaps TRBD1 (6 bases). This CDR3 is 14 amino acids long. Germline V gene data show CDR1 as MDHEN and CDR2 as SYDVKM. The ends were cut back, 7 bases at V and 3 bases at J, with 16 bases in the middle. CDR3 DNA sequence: TGTGCCAGCAAAACCGGGACAATAAGCTACGAGCAGTACTTC. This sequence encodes CASKTGTISYEQYF.